The TCR beta chain under discussion was sequenced for a study of beta chain features in type 1 diabetes. Across the study: Patients did not differ from healthy donors in age, gender or cell yield. General observations from the study: For patients, the naive, central memory and Treg TCRB repertoires appeared more alike than for healthy donors. The study found moderately but significantly shorter TCRB CDR3s in all four CD4+ subsets of Type 1 diabetes patients.

The authors reverse transcribed all of the isolated RNA, so sequencing captured expressed TCRB transcripts. Generated by immunoSEQ multiplex PCR, the TCRdb table keeps only in-frame clones and is missing some. The table has some 140,000 clones, around 8.8% seen once. This clone was seen a handful of times. What it binds is unknown. Trimming removed 2 bases from V and 3 bases from J; junction bases left unmatched: 9. The CDR3 totals 16 residues. CDR1 is SGHNT and CDR2 is YYREEE in the germline V gene (reference sequence). Sequenced: central memory CD4+ T cells from blood. This sequence joins TRBV5-4 and TRBJ2-7; 9 positions agree with TRBD2. This TCR was recovered from a man aged 25 to 40 with type 1 diabetes. The CDR3 loop reads CASSLSLAGTYYEQYF. Here the CDR3 DNA reads TGTGCCAGCAGCTTAAGCCTAGCGGGGACTTACTACGAGCAGTACTTC.